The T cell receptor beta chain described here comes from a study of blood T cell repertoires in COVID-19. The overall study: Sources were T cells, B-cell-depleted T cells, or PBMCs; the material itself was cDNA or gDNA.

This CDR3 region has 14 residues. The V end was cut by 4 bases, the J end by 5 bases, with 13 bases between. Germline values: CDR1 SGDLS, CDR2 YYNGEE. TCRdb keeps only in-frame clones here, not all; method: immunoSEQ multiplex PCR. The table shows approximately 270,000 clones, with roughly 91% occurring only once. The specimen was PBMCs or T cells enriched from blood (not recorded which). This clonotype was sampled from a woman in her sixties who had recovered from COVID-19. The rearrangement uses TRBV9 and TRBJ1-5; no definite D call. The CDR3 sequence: CASSPREGYQPQHF. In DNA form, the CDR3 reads TGTGCCAGCAGCCCACGTGAGGGCTATCAGCCCCAGCATTTT.